Listed here are 15 T cell receptor beta chains from one sample, sequenced in a study of blood T cell repertoires in COVID-19. Some clones are missing from TCRdb's copy, which holds only in-frame ones; the method was immunoSEQ multiplex PCR. The table includes 150,000 to 200,000 clones, around four fifths detected once. The sequencing sample was made of peripheral blood. The receptors were gathered from a woman at least 80 years old with COVID-19, enrolled during active disease.

As DNA, the CDR3 is TGTGCCAGCAGTTTGGCTACAGGGTATAACAATGAAAAACTGTTTTTT. This sequence encodes CASSLATGYNNEKLFF. The gene calls are TRBV28 and TRBJ1-4, with a weak D call TRBD1 (6 bases). With 3 bases removed from V and 5 bases from J, the gap between germline ends came to 16 bases. CDR3 length: 16 residues. The germline gives CDR1 MDHEN, CDR2 SYDVKM.

This clone was found once. The chain links TRBV20-1 to TRBJ1-5; a weak D match, TRBD1 (6 bases). V was trimmed by 6 bases and J by 11 bases, leaving 14 bases between them. Germline-derived CDR1 and CDR2 are DFQATT and SNEGSKA (reference sequence). CDR3 length: 11 residues. This CDR3 is CSAGTPQAQHF. For the CDR3, the DNA is TGCAGTGCAGGGACACCTCAAGCCCAGCATTTT.

The chain links TRBV7-3 to TRBJ2-3; 8 bases fit TRBD2. Losses at the gene ends were 2 bases for V and 1 base for J; bases not matched to a gene: 2. This CDR3 is 15 amino acids long. Germline CDR1 is SGHTA and CDR2 is FQGTGA. Here the CDR3 reads CASSLGGGRTDTQYF. As DNA, the CDR3 is TGTGCCAGCAGCTTAGGCGGGGGGCGCACAGATACGCAGTATTTT.

The chain is built from TRBV10-3 and TRBJ1-5; D ambiguous. The CDR3 extends over 14 amino acids. Germline CDR1 is ENHRY and CDR2 is SYGVKD. V lost 11 bases and J lost 4, with 18 bases in between. The DNA of the CDR3 is TGTGCCGCCGCGTCGGGGTCAGAGAATCAGCCCCAGCATTTT. This encodes CAAASGSENQPQHF.

The rearrangement joins TRBV28 to TRBJ1-2; D is unresolved. The CDR3 totals 12 residues. In germline, CDR1 is MDHEN, CDR2 SYDVKM. Trimming took off 2 bases at V and 4 bases at J, with 5 bases between the two ends. In DNA, the CDR3 is TGTGCCAGCAGTTTAGAGCGCTATGGCTACACCTTC. Its translation: CASSLERYGYTF.

The chain employs TRBV5-1 and TRBJ1-1; weak D call: TRBD1 (6 bases). The CDR3 consists of 15 residues. From germline, CDR1 is SGHRS and CDR2 YFSETQ. Between the trimmed V and J ends, which lost 0 bases and 2 bases, there was a span of 11 bases. The DNA of the CDR3 is TGCGCCAGCAGCTTGGCCGCAGGGGTTAACACTGAAGCTTTCTTT. This translates into CASSLAAGVNTEAFF.

This clone has just a few counts. This sequence joins TRBV19 and TRBJ2-3; 10 bases are a match to TRBD2. The CDR3 is made up of 15 amino acids. Looked up from germline, CDR1 is LNHDA and CDR2 is SQIVND (reference sequence). J was trimmed by 1 base and V by 6 bases; bases with no gene match: 4. The DNA of the CDR3 is TGTGCCAGTAGCCCAGCGGGGGGGGGCACAGATACGCAGTATTTT. The encoded protein is CASSPAGGGTDTQYF.

J is TRBJ2-1 and V is TRBV7-2, with a weak D call TRBD2 (7 bases). There are 15 residues in the CDR3. The V gene lost 3 bases and the J gene lost 4 bases, with 13 bases spanning the gap. Germline CDR1 and CDR2: SGHTA and FQGNSA. The CDR3: CASSFGGAPYNEQFF. The CDR3 DNA is TGTGCCAGCAGCTTTGGGGGGGCCCCATACAATGAGCAGTTCTTC.

As to this clone: Other DNA sequences within the sample encode an identical CDR3. The chain combines TRBV9 with TRBJ1-2; TRBD1 matches at 8 bases. The CDR3 runs 14 residues. The germline V gene encodes CDR1 SGDLS and CDR2 YYNGEE. Trimming took 0 bases from V and 2 from J; bases not matched to a gene: 0. The DNA for the CDR3 is TGTGCCAGCAGCGTAGGACAGGGGAACTATGGCTACACCTTC. Translating gives CASSVGQGNYGYTF.

On this clone: Other nucleotide sequences from this sample produce the same CDR3. This sequence joins TRBV9 and TRBJ2-3; 10 bases are a match to TRBD2. This CDR3 contains 15 residues. The J segment lost 3 bases and the V segment lost 2 bases, leaving 3 bases of the junction unmatched. From germline, CDR1 is SGDLS and CDR2 YYNGEE. The CDR3 coding sequence is TGTGCCAGCAGCGTTGGACTAGCGGCTACAGATACGCAGTATTTT. This codes for CASSVGLAATDTQYF.

The chain recombines TRBV13 with TRBJ1-1, with unresolved D. V was cut by 0 bases and J by 5 bases, with 10 bases left in between. CDR3 length: 14 amino acids. Germline values: CDR1 PRHDT, CDR2 FYEKMQ (reference sequence). The chain's CDR3 is CASSLGVGLTEAFF. In nucleotides, the CDR3 is TGTGCCAGCAGCTTAGGGGTGGGCCTGACTGAAGCTTTCTTT.

This clone was seen only a few times. The CDR3 reads CASRLTANTEAFF. CDR3 DNA sequence: TGTGCCAGCAGGTTGACAGCGAACACTGAAGCTTTCTTT. The chain joins TRBV2 to TRBJ1-1, with a tentative D call TRBD1 (5 bases). Looked up from germline, CDR1 is SNHLY and CDR2 is FYNNEI. Deletions cut 6 bases from V and 1 base from J, with 9 bases between. The CDR3 runs to 13 residues.

This chain joins TRBV3-1 (or the pseudogene TRBV3-2) and TRBJ1-3; 8 bases line up with TRBD1. Trimming took 3 bases from V and 0 from J; bases not matched to a gene: 4. This CDR3 has 16 residues. Looked up from germline, CDR1 is LGHDT and CDR2 is YNNKEL (reference sequence). CDR3 in DNA: TGTGCCAGCAGCCACCGGACAGGGTACTCTGGAAACACCATATATTTT. Protein sequence: CASSHRTGYSGNTIYF.

The chain combines TRBV28 with TRBJ1-6, with no clear D. The CDR3 has 15 amino acids. Trimming shortened V by 4 bases and J by 1 base, and 8 bases separated the two germline ends. Germline V gives CDR1 MDHEN, CDR2 SYDVKM. As DNA, the CDR3 is TGTGCCAGCAGTTCATTCGGTTCCTATAATTCACCCCTCCACTTT. It specifies CASSSFGSYNSPLHF.

V gene TRBV27 combines with J gene TRBJ1-2; 9 bases agree with TRBD1. V shed 3 bases and J 6 bases; nucleotides not matched to a gene: 11. Germline-derived CDR1 and CDR2 are MNHEY and SMNVEV (reference sequence). CDR3 size: 16 residues. CDR3 in DNA: TGTGCCAGCAGTTTTCAAGGACAGGGGTGGGAGGATGGCTACACCTTC. Residues: CASSFQGQGWEDGYTF.